Each of the 24 T cell receptor beta chains below was sequenced from the same sample in a study of STAT5B mutations in CD4+ large granular lymphocyte leukemia. Sequenced by immunoSEQ multiplex PCR; TCRdb stores in-frame clones only, minus some. Of roughly 46,000 clones detected, roughly four fifths appear once; the ten largest clones hold under 0.4%. Sequenced material: CD4+ T cells from blood buffy coats. All receptors come from a human donor in good health.

The chain couples TRBV4-1 to TRBJ2-2; TRBD2 matches at 10 bases. This CDR3 is built from 17 residues. From germline, CDR1 is MGHRA and CDR2 YSYEKL. V shed 0 bases and J 4 bases; nucleotides not matched to a gene: 5. Written as DNA, the CDR3 is TGCGCCAGCAGCCAAGATTCTCCTAGCGGGAGCACCGGGGAGCTGTTTTTT. Translated, it gives CASSQDSPSGSTGELFF.

This clone was observed a handful of times. The rearrangement joins TRBV7-6 to TRBJ1-1; TRBD1 matches at 9 bases. This CDR3 has 14 residues. The germline CDR1 and CDR2 sequences are SGHVS and FNYEAQ. Trimming took 1 base from V and 3 from J; bases not matched to a gene: 0. The CDR3 here is CASSLGTGDTEAFF. In DNA, the CDR3 is TGTGCCAGCAGCTTAGGGACAGGGGACACTGAAGCTTTCTTT. Drawing the rest from reference TRBV7-6 and TRBJ1-1, the complete variable domain is GAGVSQSPRYKVTKRGQDVALRCDPISGHVSLYWYRQALGQGPEFLTYFNYEAQQDKSGLPNDRFSAERPEGSISTLTIQRTEQRDSAMYRCASSLGTGDTEAFFGQGTRLTVV.

This clone was seen once. This sequence joins TRBV10-1 and TRBJ2-1; 8 bases agree with TRBD1. The germline CDR1 and CDR2 sequences are WNHNN and SYGVQD (reference sequence). This CDR3 is 17 amino acids long. V trimming: 0 bases; J trimming: 4 bases; junction bases outside the gene matches: 8. The CDR3 bases are TGCGCCAGCAGTGAGTCCATACAGGGGGAGGTATACAATGAGCAGTTCTTC. It is translated as CASSESIQGEVYNEQFF.

V and J are TRBV29-1 and TRBJ2-5; D remains unclear. Germline CDR1 and CDR2: SQVTM and ANQGSEA. V was pared by 2 bases and J by 5 bases, with 12 bases between. The CDR3 length is 13 residues. Written as DNA, the CDR3 is TGCAGCGTTGAATTTGGTTTCGGGGAGACCCAGTACTTC. Protein sequence: CSVEFGFGETQYF.

The V gene is TRBV2, the J gene TRBJ1-5, with a tentative D call TRBD1 (5 bases). CDR3 length equals 16 residues. Between the trimmed V and J ends, which lost 1 base and 2 bases, there was a span of 12 bases. Germline V gene data show CDR1 as SNHLY and CDR2 as FYNNEI. Written as DNA, the CDR3 is TGTGCCAGCAGTGAAGGGGGAAAACAGGGCAATCAGCCCCAGCATTTT. Its protein is CASSEGGKQGNQPQHF. The full variable domain, with the rest looked up from reference TRBV2 and TRBJ1-5, is EPEVTQTPSHQVTQMGQEVILRCVPISNHLYFYWYRQILGQKVEFLVSFYNNEISEKSEIFDDQFSVERPDGSNFTLKIRSTKLEDSAMYFCASSEGGKQGNQPQHFGDGTRLSIL.

This clone was detected only once. V is TRBV5-1 and J is TRBJ2-3; TRBD2 agrees at 8 bases. The germline V gene encodes CDR1 SGHRS and CDR2 YFSETQ. The junction had 10 bases not matched to a gene; V was cut back by 5 bases and J by 5 bases. CDR3 length: 15 amino acids. As DNA, the CDR3 is TGCGCCAGCAGGAGGACGGGAGGGCCTGTAGATACGCAGTATTTT. It codes for CASRRTGGPVDTQYF.

The count of this clone is one. This rearrangement joins TRBV6-6 to TRBJ2-7; TRBD1 might be the D (5 bases). The germline V gene encodes CDR1 MNHNY and CDR2 SVGAGI (reference sequence). The CDR3 loop spans 13 amino acids. Trimming took 4 bases from V and 1 from J, leaving 8 bases between them. Here the CDR3 DNA reads TGTGCCAGCAGTTTACAGGTTTCCTACGAGCAGTACTTC. Protein sequence: CASSLQVSYEQYF.

The chain uses TRBV7-3 and TRBJ1-1; D remains ambiguous. CDR3 length: 13 residues. The germline V gene has CDR1 SGHTA and CDR2 FQGTGA. Trimming took 5 bases from V and 4 from J, leaving 11 bases between them. The DNA for the CDR3 is TGTGCCAGCAGCACGCAGGCAGGCACTGAAGCTTTCTTT. It specifies CASSTQAGTEAFF.

This chain links TRBV5-4 with TRBJ2-1; perhaps TRBD1 as D (5 bases). Germline V gives CDR1 SGHNT, CDR2 YYREEE (reference sequence). V was trimmed by 4 bases and J by 4 bases, leaving 27 bases between them. This CDR3 has 19 residues. In DNA, the CDR3 is TGTGCCAGCAGCATCCAGCCTTCCTCCAGGGTGATAGCATACAATGAGCAGTTCTTC. Translating it yields CASSIQPSSRVIAYNEQFF.

The table lists this clone with a count of one. The J gene is TRBJ2-3, the V gene TRBV5-1; 12 bases match TRBD2. V lost 3 bases and J lost 0; bases outside the gene matches: 2. Germline CDR1 reads SGHRS; CDR2 reads YFSETQ. The CDR3 has 16 amino acids. CDR3 loop: CASSWTSGKSTDTQYF. The DNA for the CDR3 is TGCGCCAGCAGCTGGACTAGCGGGAAGAGCACAGATACGCAGTATTTT.

This clone was seen only once. The chain is built from TRBV18 and TRBJ2-6; D could derive from TRBD1 or TRBD2 (5 bases each). The germline V and J ends were trimmed by 3 bases and 0 bases, with 9 bases remaining between them. This CDR3 comprises 16 residues. CDR1 KGHSH and CDR2 LQKENI come from the germline V gene. CDR3 sequence: CASSPRGPSGANVLTF. For the CDR3, the DNA is TGTGCCAGCTCACCGAGGGGCCCCTCTGGGGCCAACGTCCTGACTTTC. The variable domain in full, completed from reference TRBV18 and TRBJ2-6, reads NAGVMQNPRHLVRRRGQEARLRCSPMKGHSHVYWYRQLPEEGLKFMVYLQKENIIDESGMPKERFSAEFPKEGPSILRIQQVVRGDSAAYFCASSPRGPSGANVLTFGAGSRLTVL.

The V and J genes are TRBV10-1 and TRBJ2-1; no firm D call. Germline CDR1 and CDR2: WNHNN and SYGVQD (reference sequence). V was clipped by 4 bases and J by 0 bases, with 7 bases between them. This CDR3 has 14 residues. Written as DNA, the CDR3 is TGCGCCAGCAGTGGGGGAAGCTCCTACAATGAGCAGTTCTTC. Its translation is CASSGGSSYNEQFF.

In this sample, this clone turned up a few times. The gene calls are TRBV18 and TRBJ1-6, with 10 bases matching TRBD1. This CDR3 region has 18 residues. Per the germline V gene, CDR1 is KGHSH and CDR2 is LQKENI. Trimming at V came to 3 bases and at J to 3 bases, leaving 8 bases not matched to a gene. The CDR3 sequence is CASSPYGQGVGYNSPLHF. Written as DNA, the CDR3 is TGTGCCAGCTCACCCTACGGACAGGGGGTTGGCTATAATTCACCCCTCCACTTT.

The chain combines TRBV7-2 with TRBJ2-3; no firm D call. The CDR3 extends over 17 amino acids. V was cut by 5 bases and J by 0 bases, with 18 bases left in between. From germline, CDR1 is SGHTA and CDR2 FQGNSA. This CDR3 reads CASSPRRTYTSTDTQYF. DNA of the CDR3: TGTGCCAGCAGCCCACGGCGGACGTACACTAGCACAGATACGCAGTATTTT.

The gene calls are TRBV6-6 and TRBJ1-2; D uncertain. Germline CDR1 MNHNY, CDR2 SVGAGI (reference sequence). V gave up 0 bases and J gave up 1 base, with 6 bases separating them. This CDR3 comprises 14 residues. CDR3 bases: TGTGCCAGCAGTTACTCTATACTTAACTATGGCTACACCTTC. Amino acids: CASSYSILNYGYTF.

The chain recombines TRBV4-1 with TRBJ1-2; 10 bases align to TRBD1. V trimming: 4 bases; J trimming: 8 bases; junction bases outside the gene matches: 10. Germline lookup yields CDR1 MGHRA and CDR2 YSYEKL. This CDR3 is built from 15 residues. The CDR3: CASSREGQGIKGYTF. The CDR3 DNA is TGCGCCAGCAGCCGGGAGGGACAGGGGATTAAAGGCTACACCTTC.

V usage is TRBV29-1 and J usage is TRBJ1-1; 7 bases are a match to TRBD1. The CDR3 consists of 14 residues. Germline loops: CDR1 SQVTM, CDR2 ANQGSEA. The V segment lost 6 bases and the J segment 0 bases; nucleotides outside the gene matches: 7. The CDR3 loop is CSVRTGFMNTEAFF. In nucleotides, the CDR3 is TGCAGCGTCCGGACAGGTTTTATGAACACTGAAGCTTTCTTT.

The chain is built from TRBV5-6 and TRBJ2-5; no reliable D call. CDR1 is SGHDT and CDR2 is YYEEEE in the germline V gene. V was cut by 4 bases and J by 5 bases, with 9 bases left in between. The CDR3 runs 12 residues. The CDR3 sequence is CASSGNGETQYF. For the CDR3, the DNA is TGTGCCAGCAGCGGGAATGGGGAGACCCAGTACTTC.

The genes are TRBV7-2 and TRBJ1-2; the D gene is possibly TRBD1 (5 bases). The CDR3 spans 15 residues. Trimming stripped 6 bases from V and 2 bases from J, with 16 bases between. The germline CDR1 and CDR2 sequences are SGHTA and FQGNSA. In DNA form, the CDR3 reads TGTGCCAGCAGTCTAGTGCAGGGAGCCAACTATGGCTACACCTTC. It specifies CASSLVQGANYGYTF.

The rearrangement uses TRBV28 and TRBJ1-5; TRBD1 matches at 7 bases. Per germline, CDR1 MDHEN and CDR2 SYDVKM. CDR3 length: 15 residues. Trimming removed 2 bases from V and 5 bases from J; junction bases left unmatched: 6. CDR3 DNA sequence: TGTGCCAGCAGTTTACTCGACAGGGAGGATCAGCCCCAGCATTTT. This sequence encodes CASSLLDREDQPQHF. The full variable domain, rest sourced from reference TRBV28 and TRBJ1-5, is DVKVTQSSRYLVKRTGEKVFLECVQDMDHENMFWYRQDPGLGLRLIYFSYDVKMKEKGDIPEGYSVSREKKERFSLILESASTNQTSMYLCASSLLDREDQPQHFGDGTRLSIL.

The V gene is TRBV7-3, the J gene TRBJ2-5, with unresolved D. The germline V gene encodes CDR1 SGHTA and CDR2 FQGTGA. The CDR3 runs to 13 residues. Trimming removed 0 bases at V and 4 bases at J, with 6 bases between. In DNA, the CDR3 is TGTGCCAGCAGCTTAACGCCGGGAGAGACCCAGTACTTC. Translated, it gives CASSLTPGETQYF.

A single count supports this clone. The rearrangement joins TRBV19 to TRBJ2-7; 7 nucleotides align to TRBD2. The V gene's germline CDR1 is LNHDA and CDR2 SQIVND (reference sequence). This CDR3 comprises 16 residues. Losses at the gene ends were 1 base for V and 10 bases for J; bases not matched to a gene: 16. CDR3 in DNA: TGTGCCAGTAGTATAGCTGGACTAGACAGTTACGGGGCCCAGTACTTC. Translation gives CASSIAGLDSYGAQYF.

V usage is TRBV5-1 and J usage is TRBJ1-6; unclear D gene. CDR3 length: 14 amino acids. In germline, CDR1 is SGHRS, CDR2 YFSETQ. The V end lost 2 bases, the J end lost 7 bases, and 10 bases lay between the germline ends. This CDR3 reads CASSFTEENSPLHF. The CDR3 region has the DNA TGCGCCAGCAGCTTTACCGAAGAGAATTCACCCCTCCACTTT.

The chain recombines TRBV4-1 with TRBJ2-2; 8 bases are a match to TRBD2. The ends lost 1 base at V and 7 bases at J; junction bases unmatched: 11. This CDR3 comprises 17 residues. In germline, CDR1 is MGHRA, CDR2 YSYEKL. CDR3 amino acids: CASSQAVGTSSSGELFF. As DNA, the CDR3 is TGCGCCAGCAGCCAAGCCGTGGGGACTAGTTCTAGCGGGGAGCTGTTTTTT.